The clone carrying this T cell receptor beta chain was recorded once. This record comes from a study of blood T cell repertoires in COVID-19. The CDR3 spans 15 residues. Trimming shortened V by 0 bases and J by 0 bases, and 7 bases separated the two germline ends. Germline V gene data show CDR1 as SGHTA and CDR2 as FQGTGA. Original data processing: It was from reference gene primer amplification that nucleated cell counts were estimated. Assay used: immunoSEQ multiplex PCR; TCRdb lists only in-frame clones, some missing. For V, J and clone size, that table is used; D and trimming come from the DNA. The repertoire holds about 37,000 clones, with around nine tenths as singletons.

The material sequenced was peripheral blood. This chain connects TRBV7-3 to TRBJ2-3; D is perhaps TRBD2 (5 bases). The clonotype originates from a man in his sixties with active COVID-19. The CDR3 DNA reads TGTGCCAGCAGCTTAACGAGCGGAAGCACAGATACGCAGTATTTT. This encodes CASSLTSGSTDTQYF.